Included here is one T cell receptor beta chain sequence, with context. The data were obtained in a study of blood T cell repertoires in COVID-19. Study-wide background: Sites across the United States, Italy and Spain contributed samples from acute and convalescent COVID-19. From T cells, B-cell-depleted T cells, or PBMCs came the material, which was cDNA or gDNA.

Per the original data handling: Cell counts per sample came from amplifying reference gene primers. Some clones are missing from TCRdb's copy, which holds only in-frame ones; the method was immunoSEQ multiplex PCR. V and J calls plus clone size are reproduced from that table; the DNA served to infer D and trimming. The sample lists 240,000 or so clones, 85% to 90% occurring once. Germline lookup yields CDR1 MNHEY and CDR2 SVGAGI. This CDR3 spans 15 amino acids. V lost 0 bases and J 3 bases, leaving 12 bases between the germline ends. This chain connects TRBV6-5 to TRBJ2-7; TRBD2 might be the D (6 bases). This clonotype originated in a man in his sixties with acute or convalescent COVID-19. Sequencing was carried out using peripheral blood. For the CDR3, the DNA is TGTGCCAGCAGTTACTCCCTAAAAGCGGGCTACGAGCAGTACTTC. Protein product: CASSYSLKAGYEQYF.